This T cell receptor (beta chain) was retrieved from a study of cytomegalovirus exposure and HLA in healthy donors. Findings and caveats of the study: From TCR beta sequences, most subjects' HLA-A and HLA-B alleles were reportedly predicted accurately. The listing of fewer than 200 TCR beta chains classed them as cytomegalovirus-associated.

This clone was seen a handful of times. As yet, its antigen is unknown. Primers for the PCR totalled 60 Vbeta and 13 Jbeta. Data came from immunoSEQ multiplex PCR; TCRdb stores just in-frame clones and leaves some out. The sample shows around 150,000 clones, more than 75% of them seen only once. This TCR derives from a young man in good health and CMV-seronegative. Material for sequencing was PBMCs.

The CDR3 reads CASSEAHRGGEQYF. CDR3 coding DNA: TGTGCCAGCAGTGAAGCGCACAGGGGTGGCGAGCAGTACTTC. This chain connects TRBV6-1 to TRBJ2-7; TRBD1 aligns across 7 bases. The trim removed 0 bases at V and 6 bases at J, leaving 5 bases unmatched. This CDR3 has 14 amino acids. CDR1 and CDR2 from the germline V gene are MNHNS and SASEGT.